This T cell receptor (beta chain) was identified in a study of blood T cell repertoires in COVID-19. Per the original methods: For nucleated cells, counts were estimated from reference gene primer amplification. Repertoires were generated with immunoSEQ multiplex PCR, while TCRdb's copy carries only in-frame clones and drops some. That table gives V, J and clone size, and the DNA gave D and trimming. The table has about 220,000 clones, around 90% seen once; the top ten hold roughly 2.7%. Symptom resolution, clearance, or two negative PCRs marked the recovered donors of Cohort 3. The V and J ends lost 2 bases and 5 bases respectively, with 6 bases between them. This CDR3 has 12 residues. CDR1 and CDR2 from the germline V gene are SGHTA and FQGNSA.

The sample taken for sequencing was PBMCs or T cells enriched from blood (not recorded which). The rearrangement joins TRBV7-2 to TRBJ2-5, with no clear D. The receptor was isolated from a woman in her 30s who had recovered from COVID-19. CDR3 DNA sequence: TGTGCCAGCAGCTTATCTGTTGAGACCCAGTACTTC. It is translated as CASSLSVETQYF.